This T cell receptor (beta chain) was captured in a study of shared clonotypes between healthy human individuals. Study-wide context: Contributing individuals were a couple of females and three males aged 18 to 49.

The CDR3 sequence is 16 residues long. With 0 bases removed from V and 0 bases from J, the gap between germline ends came to 11 bases. The germline V gene encodes CDR1 GTSNPN and CDR2 SVGIG (reference sequence). The protocol was immunoSEQ multiplex PCR, while the TCRdb copy is restricted to in-frame clones and leaves out a portion. The profile shows 1.5 million to 1.9 million clones, approximately 98% of them singletons. The chain recombines TRBV30 with TRBJ2-2; possibly TRBD2 for D (6 bases). This receptor was taken from a man aged 30 to 39 in good health. Sequences were obtained from naive CD4+ T cells sorted from blood. The subset is: CD45RA+ positively selected. This chain's CDR3 is CAWSVLGGSNTGELFF. CDR3 bases: TGTGCCTGGAGTGTACTTGGAGGGTCGAACACCGGGGAGCTGTTTTTT.